The 6 T cell receptor beta chains below were found in one sample sequenced in a study of cytotoxic CD8 clonotypes in ibrutinib-treated CLL. Sequencing used immunoSEQ multiplex PCR; TCRdb keeps in-frame clones, though not all of them. In the table there are around 310,000 clones, 80% of which are singletons. Here the sequenced sample was PBMCs, taken before ibrutinib treatment. The receptors derive from a human donor with chronic lymphocytic leukemia.

This chain uses TRBV7-8 with TRBJ2-3, with 7 positions matching TRBD1. V was pared by 2 bases and J by 2 bases, with 10 bases of the junction left unmatched. This CDR3 is built from 17 residues. Germline CDR1 SGHVS, CDR2 FQNEAQ. The CDR3 DNA is TGTGCCAGCAGCTTAATTACGAGGGGGCTGGTCACAGATACGCAGTATTTT. Encoded protein: CASSLITRGLVTDTQYF.

This chain links TRBV7-2 with TRBJ2-3, with D possibly being TRBD2 (5 bases). V was pared by 5 bases and J by 0 bases, with 15 bases between. Germline lookup yields CDR1 SGHTA and CDR2 FQGNSA. CDR3 length equals 16 residues. The CDR3 DNA reads as TGTGCCAGCAGCCCTCTGTTTGAGGGTAGCACAGATACGCAGTATTTT. This gives the protein CASSPLFEGSTDTQYF.

This sequence joins TRBV29-1 and TRBJ1-5; D ambiguous. V lost 6 bases to trimming and J lost 3 bases, with 12 bases between them. The CDR3 runs 13 residues. Germline loops: CDR1 SQVTM, CDR2 ANQGSEA. The CDR3 reads CSVGPGSNQPQHF. The CDR3 DNA sequence: TGCAGCGTCGGACCGGGCTCCAATCAGCCCCAGCATTTT.

This clone was counted between two and nine times. This CDR3 is CASSPGHLNEQFF. CDR3 coding DNA: TGTGCCAGCAGCCCGGGACACCTCAATGAGCAGTTCTTC. The chain uses TRBV6-6 and TRBJ2-1; D perhaps matches TRBD1 (6 bases). The CDR3 has 13 amino acids. Deletions cut 6 bases from V and 6 bases from J, with 12 bases between. Germline CDR1 and CDR2: MNHNY and SVGAGI (reference sequence).

Remarks on this clone: Other DNA sequences from this sample encode an identical CDR3 as well. The CDR3 here is CASSVYNEQFF. The CDR3 DNA reads as TGTGCCAGCAGTGTCTACAATGAGCAGTTCTTC. This chain connects TRBV2 to TRBJ2-1; D is undetermined. Germline CDR1 and CDR2: SNHLY and FYNNEI. Trimming took 4 bases from V and 3 from J, leaving 1 base between them. The CDR3 sequence is 11 residues long.

The chain joins TRBV4-3 to TRBJ2-7, with a weak D call TRBD1 (6 bases). The length of the CDR3 is 15 residues. Germline CDR1 and CDR2: LGHNA and YSLEER. V was clipped by 0 bases and J by 2 bases, with 11 bases between them. CDR3 sequence (DNA): TGCGCCAGCAGCCAAGATAGCAGGGGAACCTACGAGCAGTACTTC. Protein sequence: CASSQDSRGTYEQYF.